This T cell receptor beta chain was recorded in a study of blood T cell repertoires in COVID-19. Study details: Material from acute and convalescent COVID-19 was sourced from the United States, Italy and Spain. Nucleic acid was either cDNA or gDNA, and it came from T cells, B-cell-depleted T cells, or PBMCs.

Original processing methods: Amplification of reference gene primers was used by the study to estimate nucleated cell counts. Clones were sequenced by immunoSEQ multiplex PCR, and TCRdb holds only the in-frame ones, with some missing. The DNA was the basis for D and trimming; V, J and clone size are from that table. The data contain approximately 120,000 clones, roughly 76% of them singletons. The germline V gene encodes CDR1 SGHTA and CDR2 FQGNSA. With 5 bases removed from V and 7 bases from J, the gap between germline ends came to 12 bases. This CDR3 contains 12 residues. The V call is TRBV7-2, the J call TRBJ2-7, with D possibly TRBD1 on 6 matching bases. Sequenced: peripheral blood. The TCR comes from a human donor in a cohort sampled during active COVID-19. The DNA of the CDR3 is TGTGCCAGCAGCCCCGTGGGGGCTGAGCAGTACTTC. Residues: CASSPVGAEQYF.